Listed below are T cell receptor beta chains from one sample, sequenced in a study of early T cells in non-severe SARS-CoV-2 infection. TCRdb passed the 5' RACE reads through MiXCR, listing each CDR3 protein once. The sample lists 45,000 to 55,000 distinct CDR3 sequences; roughly 13% were seen once. Sequenced input: whole blood. The receptors derive from an adult who was a healthcare worker with PCR-confirmed SARS-CoV-2 infection or an uninfected control (not recorded which). CDR3s include the opening cysteine and the closing phenylalanine or tryptophan. The D gene is left open where the match is weak. Part of the rows lack a size; the others show once, few, many or a class for expanded clones.

J | V | size | D | DNA | CDR3
TRBJ1-1 | TRBV15 | many | . | TGTGCCACCAGCAGCCCAAGGGGGGGTCCCACTGAAGCTTTCTTT | CATSSPRGGPTEAFF
TRBJ2-7 | TRBV2 | many | TRBD1 | TGTGCCAGCAGTGAAGGGACAGGGTTGACCTACGAGCAGTACTTC | CASSEGTGLTYEQYF
TRBJ2-1 | TRBV27 | . | TRBD2 | TGTGCCAGCAGTTCGGGACTAGCAGGAAATGAGCAGTTCTTC | CASSSGLAGNEQFF
TRBJ1-1 | TRBV5-4 | few | TRBD1 | TGTGCCAGCAGCTCAACCTGGACAGGGGGCGGTGAAGCTTTCTTT | CASSSTWTGGGEAFF
TRBJ1-6 | TRBV5-4 | few | TRBD1 | TGTGCCAGCAGCCCTGGGCAGGGGGCTTCACCCCTCCACTTT | CASSPGQGASPLHF
TRBJ1-1 | TRBV7-9 | few | . | TGTGCCAGCAGATTTGGACCACGGGCCTCGAACACTGAAGCTTTCTTT | CASRFGPRASNTEAFF
TRBJ2-5 | TRBV3-1 | few | . | TGTGCCAGCAGCCAACTCCCTGGGGGGGAGACCCAGTACTTC | CASSQLPGGETQYF
TRBJ2-7 | TRBV20-1 | . | . | TGCAGTGCTAAACCGGGCCGACAGTCAAACGAGCAGTACTTC | CSAKPGRQSNEQYF
TRBJ2-3 | TRBV5-4 | . | . | TGTGCCAGCAGCTTGGACTTCTCCACAGATACGCAGTATTTT | CASSLDFSTDTQYF
TRBJ1-6 | TRBV10-3 | few | . | TGTGCCATCAGTGAAGTTAATTCACCCCTCCACTTT | CAISEVNSPLHF
TRBJ2-7 | TRBV7-2 | many | . | TGTGCCAGCAGCTTAGCGGCGGGGACTGGGACCTACGAGCAGTACTTC | CASSLAAGTGTYEQYF
TRBJ1-6 | TRBV6-6 | . | TRBD1 | TGTGCCAGCAGCCACCACGACAGGGAGAATTCACCCCTCCACTTT | CASSHHDRENSPLHF
TRBJ1-1 | TRBV6-6 | many | TRBD1 | TGTGCCAGCAGCGCCAGCACAGGGGTCAGGGACACTGAAGCTTTCTTT | CASSASTGVRDTEAFF
TRBJ2-3 | TRBV11-2 | . | . | TGTGCCAGCAGCTCGGCGGCCCGAGAAGATACGCAGTATTTT | CASSSAAREDTQYF
TRBJ2-1 | TRBV5-1 | many | TRBD2 | TGCGCCAGCAGCTTTTTACTAGCGGGGGAGTACAATGAGCAGTTCTTC | CASSFLLAGEYNEQFF
TRBJ1-2 | TRBV11-2 | . | TRBD1 | TGTGCCAGCAGCTCCATCCGACAGGGCTCCCTCTATGGCTACACCTTC | CASSSIRQGSLYGYTF
TRBJ1-1 | TRBV7-2 | many | . | TGTGCCAGCAGCCGCGCCAACACTGAAGCTTTCTTT | CASSRANTEAFF
TRBJ1-6 | TRBV2 | many | . | TGTGCCAGCAGTGCTCACCTAAATAATTCACCCCTCCACTTT | CASSAHLNNSPLHF
TRBJ2-5 | TRBV10-3 | many | TRBD1 | TGTGCCATCAGTGAGTCGAAGACAGGGTTCAGAGAGACCCAGTACTTC | CAISESKTGFRETQYF
TRBJ1-1 | TRBV6-2/TRBV6-3 | many | . | TGTGCCAGCAGTTACTCGGAGACAGTGAACACTGAAGCTTTCTTT | CASSYSETVNTEAFF
TRBJ2-5 | TRBV13 | many | . | TGTGCCAGCAGCCCCAGGAGGATCGGTAAAGAGACCCAGTACTTC | CASSPRRIGKETQYF
TRBJ1-2 | TRBV7-3 | many | . | TGTGCCAGCAGCCCTAATCACAATATGGACTGGAGCTACACCTTC | CASSPNHNMDWSYTF
TRBJ1-5 | TRBV20-1 | few | TRBD1 | TGCAGTGCTAGTCTGCCCCAGGGGGCTGGGCAGCCCCAGCATTTT | CSASLPQGAGQPQHF
TRBJ2-2 | TRBV7-3 | many | TRBD2 | TGTGCCAGCAGCTTTAGCGGGACCAACACCGGGGAGCTGTTTTTT | CASSFSGTNTGELFF
TRBJ1-4 | TRBV5-6 | many | . | TGTGCCAGCAGCTTGGTGCAGAATATTAATGAAAAACTGTTTTTT | CASSLVQNINEKLFF
TRBJ2-3 | TRBV20-1 | . | . | TGCAGTGCTCCTATTCTCCGCGGTAGCACAGATACGCAGTATTTT | CSAPILRGSTDTQYF
TRBJ2-5 | TRBV10-1 | few | TRBD2 | TGCGCCAGCAGTGATTTTCGACTAGCGGGAGGCGGGGAGACCCAGTACTTC | CASSDFRLAGGGETQYF
TRBJ2-6 | TRBV27 | many | . | TGTGCCAGCACCTCCCTGGGGGCTGGGGCCAACGTCCTGACTTTC | CASTSLGAGANVLTF
TRBJ2-4 | TRBV6-5 | . | . | TGTGCCAGCAGTTACTCGCCGGTAGGGGTAAACATTCAGTACTTC | CASSYSPVGVNIQYF
TRBJ1-1 | TRBV3-1 | few | . | TGTGCCAGCAGCCCTACGGGCCACCGTTCTGAAGCTTTCTTT | CASSPTGHRSEAFF
TRBJ1-4 | TRBV19 | many | . | TGTGCCAGTAGTATGGGGCAGGGGAATGAAAAACTGTTTTTT | CASSMGQGNEKLFF
TRBJ1-1 | TRBV5-5 | many | . | TGTGCCAGCAGCTTGGCCGGGACGAGAAAAAAGGACACTGAAGCTTTCTTT | CASSLAGTRKKDTEAFF
TRBJ2-3 | TRBV11-2 | . | TRBD2 | TGTGCCAGCAGCTTAGAGACGGGATTAGGCGGGAGGGGAGTCACAGATACGCAGTATTTT | CASSLETGLGGRGVTDTQYF
TRBJ2-5 | TRBV10-3 | few | . | TGTGCCATCAGTGGGGGTTTGCAGACCCAGTACTTC | CAISGGLQTQYF
TRBJ1-5 | TRBV6-2/TRBV6-3 | . | . | TGTGCCAGCAGTTACTCGGGTCAGCCCCAGCATTTT | CASSYSGQPQHF
TRBJ2-2 | TRBV6-6 | . | . | TGTGCCAGCAGTTACGGGCTATACACCGGGGAGCTGTTTTTT | CASSYGLYTGELFF
TRBJ2-3 | TRBV2 | . | . | TGTGCCAGCAGGGCCGGAGGGTATCCAGATACGCAGTATTTT | CASRAGGYPDTQYF
TRBJ2-1 | TRBV4-2 | many | TRBD2 | TGTGCCAGCAGCCAATCACTAGCGGGGGGGCATGAGCAGTTCTTC | CASSQSLAGGHEQFF
TRBJ2-6 | TRBV5-1 | many | . | TGCGCCAGCAGCCCGGACACTCCCACTTGGGGGGCCAACGTCCTGACTTTC | CASSPDTPTWGANVLTF
TRBJ1-1 | TRBV28 | many | . | TGTGCCAGCAGCGGAGGGTTTGAAGCTTTCTTT | CASSGGFEAFF
TRBJ1-6 | TRBV9 | few | . | TGTGCCAGCAGCGCAACAGGGTATAATTCACCCCTCCACTTT | CASSATGYNSPLHF
TRBJ1-2 | TRBV7-9 | many | TRBD1 | TGTGCCAGCAGCTTGGACAGGGTGTATGGCTACACCTTC | CASSLDRVYGYTF
TRBJ1-5 | TRBV27 | many | . | TGTGCCAGCAGTTCGGACAACAATCAGCCCCAGCATTTT | CASSSDNNQPQHF
TRBJ2-4 | TRBV18 | . | . | TGTGCCAGCTCACCCGGGACAACCAAAAACATTCAGTACTTC | CASSPGTTKNIQYF
TRBJ2-6 | TRBV10-1 | many | . | TGCGCCAGCAGTGGGGGCAGTCTGACCGGGGCCAACGTCCTGACTTTC | CASSGGSLTGANVLTF
TRBJ1-1 | TRBV3-1 | few | TRBD1 | TGTGCCAGCAGCCACCGTACCGGGACAGGGGCTGAAGTTTTCTTT | CASSHRTGTGAEVFF
TRBJ1-1 | TRBV18 | many | . | TGTGCCAGCTCACCCAAGGTAGAGATGAACACTGAAGCTTTCTTT | CASSPKVEMNTEAFF
TRBJ2-2 | TRBV5-1 | many | . | TGCGCCAGCAGCCCGGACAGTTTGCGGGAGCTGTTTTTT | CASSPDSLRELFF
TRBJ2-3 | TRBV24-1 | many | . | TGTGCCACCAGTGATGGAGGGGGAGTTCGTACGCAGTATTTT | CATSDGGGVRTQYF
TRBJ2-5 | TRBV24-1 | . | . | TGTGCCACCAGTGATTCCACAGGGGGACTACTAGAGACCCAGTACTTC | CATSDSTGGLLETQYF
TRBJ2-5 | TRBV5-1 | many | TRBD1 | TGCGCCAGCAGCATACAGGGGCAAGAGACCCAGTACTTC | CASSIQGQETQYF